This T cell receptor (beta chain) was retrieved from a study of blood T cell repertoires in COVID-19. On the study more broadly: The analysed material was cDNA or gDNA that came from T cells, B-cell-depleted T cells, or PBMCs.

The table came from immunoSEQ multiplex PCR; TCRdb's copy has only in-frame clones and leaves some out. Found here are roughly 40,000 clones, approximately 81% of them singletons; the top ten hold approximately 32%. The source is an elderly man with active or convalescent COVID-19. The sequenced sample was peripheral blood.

As DNA, the CDR3 is TGTGCCAGCAGCTACCCGCTCGGTACGCAGTATTTT. Residues: CASSYPLGTQYF. The rearrangement links TRBV7-2 to TRBJ2-3, with no clear D. Germline CDR1 SGHTA, CDR2 FQGNSA. With 4 bases removed from V and 8 bases from J, the gap between germline ends came to 10 bases. CDR3 length equals 12 residues.